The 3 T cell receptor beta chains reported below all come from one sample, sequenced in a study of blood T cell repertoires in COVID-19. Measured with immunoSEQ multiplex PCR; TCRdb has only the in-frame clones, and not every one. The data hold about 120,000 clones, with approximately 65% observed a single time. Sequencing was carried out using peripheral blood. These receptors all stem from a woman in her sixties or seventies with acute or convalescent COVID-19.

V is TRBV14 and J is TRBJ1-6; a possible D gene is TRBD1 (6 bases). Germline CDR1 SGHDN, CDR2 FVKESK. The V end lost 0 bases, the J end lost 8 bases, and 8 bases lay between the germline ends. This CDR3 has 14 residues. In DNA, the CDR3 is TGTGCCAGCAGCCAAGAAACAGGGTATTCACCCCTCCACTTT. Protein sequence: CASSQETGYSPLHF.

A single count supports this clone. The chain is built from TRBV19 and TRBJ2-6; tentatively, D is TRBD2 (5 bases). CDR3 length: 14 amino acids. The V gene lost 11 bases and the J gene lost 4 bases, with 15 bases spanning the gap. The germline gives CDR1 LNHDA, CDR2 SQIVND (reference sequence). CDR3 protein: CASRTREGANVLTF. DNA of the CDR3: TGTGCCTCTAGGACCCGGGAAGGGGCCAACGTCCTGACTTTC.

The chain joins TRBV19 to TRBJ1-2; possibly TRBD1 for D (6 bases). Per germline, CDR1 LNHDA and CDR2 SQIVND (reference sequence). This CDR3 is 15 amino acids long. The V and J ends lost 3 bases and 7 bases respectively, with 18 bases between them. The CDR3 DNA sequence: TGTGCCAGTAGTATTGGGGGACAACGGACCTCTGGCTACACCTTC. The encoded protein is CASSIGGQRTSGYTF.